This entry lists 14 T cell receptor beta chains sequenced from one sample in a study of cytomegalovirus exposure and HLA in healthy donors. Assay used: immunoSEQ multiplex PCR; TCRdb lists only in-frame clones, some missing. The repertoire holds around 70,000 clones, with 94% as singletons. The sequenced sample consisted of PBMCs. The source is a young man in good health and CMV-seropositive.

This chain connects TRBV28 to TRBJ1-4, with D maybe TRBD1 (5 bases). The CDR3 covers 15 residues. V was clipped by 5 bases and J by 5 bases, with 15 bases between them. Germline lookup yields CDR1 MDHEN and CDR2 SYDVKM. The CDR3 sequence: CASSPPGLLNEKLFF. The DNA for the CDR3 is TGTGCCAGCAGTCCCCCGGGACTATTGAATGAAAAACTGTTTTTT.

The chain carries TRBV6-6 and TRBJ2-7; 11 bases align to TRBD2. The trim removed 6 bases at V and 3 bases at J, leaving 10 bases unmatched. CDR3 size: 16 residues. CDR1 is MNHNY and CDR2 is SVGAGI in the germline V gene (reference sequence). Here the CDR3 DNA reads TGTGCCAGCAGGGGGGGAGGGACTAGCGGAGGCTACGAGCAGTACTTC. It specifies CASRGGGTSGGYEQYF.

The chain joins TRBV20-1 to TRBJ2-7; D remains ambiguous. Trimming removed 4 bases from V and 6 bases from J, with 10 bases in between. This CDR3 spans 11 amino acids. Germline V lookup: CDR1 DFQATT, CDR2 SNEGSKA (reference sequence). The CDR3 DNA follows: TGCAGTGCTAAAAGCGTGGGCGAGCAGTACTTC. Its translation: CSAKSVGEQYF.

The chain is built from TRBV4-1 and TRBJ1-5; D perhaps matches TRBD1 (5 bases). This CDR3 comprises 17 residues. With 0 bases removed from V and 1 base from J, the gap between germline ends came to 13 bases. Per the germline V gene, CDR1 is MGHRA and CDR2 is YSYEKL. The CDR3 DNA follows: TGCGCCAGCAGCCAAGAGGGGGGAGGAACCAGCAATCAGCCCCAGCATTTT. Translated, it gives CASSQEGGGTSNQPQHF.

The chain couples TRBV5-1 to TRBJ1-1; TRBD1 matches 7 bases. The CDR3 is 14 amino acids. CDR1 and CDR2 (germline): SGHRS, YFSETQ. Trimming cost V 0 bases and J 3 bases; bases outside gene matches: 2. CDR3 sequence: CASSLVQGDTEAFF. CDR3 nucleotides: TGCGCCAGCAGCTTGGTTCAGGGGGACACTGAAGCTTTCTTT.

The CDR3 DNA reads TGTGCCAGCATCCTCCCGGGACTAGCGGGGCACAATGAGCAGTTCTTC. Its protein is CASILPGLAGHNEQFF. The chain carries TRBV11-2 and TRBJ2-1; 13 nucleotides line up with TRBD2. Germline CDR1 and CDR2: SGHAT and FQNNGV. V trimming: 7 bases; J trimming: 5 bases; junction bases outside the gene matches: 8. CDR3 length equals 16 residues.

This clone appeared once. V gene TRBV9 combines with J gene TRBJ2-1, with TRBD2 matching 10 bases. V dropped 4 bases and J dropped 9; count of bases not matched to a gene: 10. This CDR3 has 15 residues. CDR1 SGDLS and CDR2 YYNGEE come from the germline V gene. The CDR3 loop is CASSPRLAGAFEQFF. Written as DNA, the CDR3 is TGTGCCAGCAGCCCCCGTCTAGCGGGAGCGTTTGAGCAGTTCTTC.

The chain recombines TRBV4-1 with TRBJ2-3, with D tentatively TRBD2 (6 bases). This CDR3 has 15 amino acids. V was pared by 0 bases and J by 3 bases, with 10 bases between. Germline assignment: CDR1 MGHRA and CDR2 YSYEKL. CDR3 nucleotides: TGCGCCAGCAGCCAAGAGTGGGGGGAAACAGATACGCAGTATTTT. Translated: CASSQEWGETDTQYF.

The chain employs TRBV5-1 and TRBJ2-2, with 10 positions matching TRBD1. The germline gives CDR1 SGHRS, CDR2 YFSETQ. The CDR3 is made up of 14 amino acids. V lost 6 bases, J lost 7 bases, and 6 bases stayed unmatched. The CDR3 DNA is TGCGCCAGCAAGAGACAGGGGGCCGACGGGGAGCTGTTTTTT. Its translation: CASKRQGADGELFF. Full variable domain (missing parts from reference TRBV5-1 and TRBJ2-2): KAGVTQTPRYLIKTRGQQVTLSCSPISGHRSVSWYQQTPGQGLQFLFEYFSETQRNKGNFPGRFSGRQFSNSRSEMNVSTLELGDSALYLCASKRQGADGELFFGEGSRLTVL.

This sequence joins TRBV5-1 and TRBJ2-3; D not resolved. The germline CDR1 and CDR2 sequences are SGHRS and YFSETQ. The CDR3 sequence is 17 residues long. V shed 0 bases and J shed 0 bases, with 14 bases lying between them. Here the CDR3 DNA reads TGCGCCAGCAGCTTGGATTCACAGTGGTCTAGCACAGATACGCAGTATTTT. Translation gives CASSLDSQWSSTDTQYF.

This chain connects TRBV7-3 to TRBJ2-1; 8 nucleotides match TRBD1. There are 15 residues in the CDR3. CDR1 and CDR2 (germline): SGHTA, FQGTGA. J lost 5 bases, V lost 6 bases, and 9 bases had no gene match. CDR3 protein: CASSVSRGLDNEQFF. The CDR3, as DNA: TGTGCCAGCAGTGTATCCAGGGGGCTGGACAATGAGCAGTTCTTC.

The rearrangement joins TRBV4-2 to TRBJ1-2; 9 positions match TRBD1. J lost 2 bases, V lost 6 bases, and 16 bases had no gene match. Germline V CDR1 and CDR2: LGHNA, YNFKEQ. The CDR3 consists of 18 residues. CDR3 sequence: CASRQSGTGNKPNYGYTF. DNA of the CDR3: TGTGCCAGCAGGCAAAGTGGGACAGGGAACAAACCGAACTATGGCTACACCTTC.

This sequence joins TRBV28 and TRBJ2-1; no definite D call. The CDR3 is 14 amino acids. CDR1 and CDR2 from the germline V gene are MDHEN and SYDVKM. V dropped 6 bases and J dropped 0 bases, with 9 bases sitting between them. The CDR3 loop reads CASSPVSSYNEQFF. CDR3 nucleotides: TGTGCCAGCAGCCCGGTTAGCTCCTACAATGAGCAGTTCTTC.

V usage is TRBV18 and J usage is TRBJ2-2, with a weak D call TRBD1 (5 bases). Germline lookup yields CDR1 KGHSH and CDR2 LQKENI. The V end lost 2 bases, the J end lost 3 bases, and 19 bases lay between the germline ends. The CDR3 covers 18 residues. CDR3 coding DNA: TGTGCCAGCTCACCAAGGCAGGGTAGTAGGACGGACACCGGGGAGCTGTTTTTT. Translating it yields CASSPRQGSRTDTGELFF.